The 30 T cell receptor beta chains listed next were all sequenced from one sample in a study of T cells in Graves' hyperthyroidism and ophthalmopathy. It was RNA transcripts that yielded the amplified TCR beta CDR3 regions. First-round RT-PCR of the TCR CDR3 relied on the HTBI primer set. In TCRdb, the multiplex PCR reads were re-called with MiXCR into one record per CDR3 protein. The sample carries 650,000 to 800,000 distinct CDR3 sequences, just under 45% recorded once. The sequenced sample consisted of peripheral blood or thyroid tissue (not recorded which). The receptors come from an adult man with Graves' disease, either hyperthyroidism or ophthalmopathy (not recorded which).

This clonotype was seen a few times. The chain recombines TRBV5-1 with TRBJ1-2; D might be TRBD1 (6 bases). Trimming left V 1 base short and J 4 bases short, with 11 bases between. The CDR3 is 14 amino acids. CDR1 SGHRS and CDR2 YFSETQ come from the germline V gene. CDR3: CASSLRGTIYGYTF. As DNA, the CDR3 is TGCGCCAGCAGCTTGAGAGGGACAATCTATGGCTACACCTTC.

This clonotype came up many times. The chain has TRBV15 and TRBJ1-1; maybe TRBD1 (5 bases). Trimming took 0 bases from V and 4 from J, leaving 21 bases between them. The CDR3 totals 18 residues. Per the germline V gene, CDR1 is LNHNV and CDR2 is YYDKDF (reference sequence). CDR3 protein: CATSRDRDLTEGSTEAFF. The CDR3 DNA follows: TGTGCCACCAGCAGAGATCGGGACTTGACAGAGGGGAGCACTGAAGCTTTCTTT.

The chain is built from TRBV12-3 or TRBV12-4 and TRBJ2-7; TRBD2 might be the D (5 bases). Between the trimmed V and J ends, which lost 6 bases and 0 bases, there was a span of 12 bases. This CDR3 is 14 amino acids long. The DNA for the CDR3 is TGTGCCAGCAGAGAGGGTCAGAGCTCCTACGAGCAGTACTTC. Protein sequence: CASREGQSSYEQYF.

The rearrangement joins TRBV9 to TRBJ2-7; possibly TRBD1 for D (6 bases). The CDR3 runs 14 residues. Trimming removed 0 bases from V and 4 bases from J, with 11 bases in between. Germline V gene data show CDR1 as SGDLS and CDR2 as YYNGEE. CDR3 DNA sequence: TGTGCCAGCAGCGTAGGGACAGACCCATACGAGCAGTACTTC. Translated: CASSVGTDPYEQYF.

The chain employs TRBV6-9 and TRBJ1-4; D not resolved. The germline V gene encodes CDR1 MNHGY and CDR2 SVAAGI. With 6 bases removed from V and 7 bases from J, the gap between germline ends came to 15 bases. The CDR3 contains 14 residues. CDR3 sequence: CASRYGVNTEKLFF. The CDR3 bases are TGTGCCAGCAGGTATGGGGTGAACACTGAAAAACTGTTTTTT.

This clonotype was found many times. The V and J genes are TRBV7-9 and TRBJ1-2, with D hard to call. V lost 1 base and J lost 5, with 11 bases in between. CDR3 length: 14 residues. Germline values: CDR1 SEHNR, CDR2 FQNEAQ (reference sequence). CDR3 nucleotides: TGTGCCAGCAGCTTAGGCAGGACCGCTTATGGCTACACCTTC. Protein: CASSLGRTAYGYTF.

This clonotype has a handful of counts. CDR3 sequence reads: CASSTNSGNTIYF. The CDR3 bases are TGTGCCAGCAGCACAAACTCTGGAAACACCATATATTTT. The chain employs TRBV9 and TRBJ1-3; D call uncertain. V lost 4 bases and J 0 bases, leaving 5 bases between the germline ends. CDR1 SGDLS and CDR2 YYNGEE come from the germline V gene. The length of the CDR3 is 13 residues.

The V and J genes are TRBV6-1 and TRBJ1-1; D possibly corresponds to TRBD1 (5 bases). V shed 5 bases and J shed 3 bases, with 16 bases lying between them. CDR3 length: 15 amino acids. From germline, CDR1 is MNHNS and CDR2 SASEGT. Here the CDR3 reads CASSYFQGRDTEAFF. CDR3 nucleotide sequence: TGTGCCAGCAGTTACTTCCAGGGAAGAGACACTGAAGCTTTCTTT.

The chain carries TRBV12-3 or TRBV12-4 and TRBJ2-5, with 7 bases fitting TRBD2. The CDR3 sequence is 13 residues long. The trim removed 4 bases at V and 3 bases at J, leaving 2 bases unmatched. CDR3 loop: CASSSGLEETQYF. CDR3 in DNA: TGTGCCAGCAGTTCCGGACTAGAAGAGACCCAGTACTTC.

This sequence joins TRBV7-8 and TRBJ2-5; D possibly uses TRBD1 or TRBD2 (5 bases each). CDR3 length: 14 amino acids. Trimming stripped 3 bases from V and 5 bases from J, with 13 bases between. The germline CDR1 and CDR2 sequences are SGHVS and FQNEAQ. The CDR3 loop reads CASSFGVWGETQYF. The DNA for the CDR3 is TGTGCCAGCAGCTTCGGGGTCTGGGGGGAGACCCAGTACTTC.

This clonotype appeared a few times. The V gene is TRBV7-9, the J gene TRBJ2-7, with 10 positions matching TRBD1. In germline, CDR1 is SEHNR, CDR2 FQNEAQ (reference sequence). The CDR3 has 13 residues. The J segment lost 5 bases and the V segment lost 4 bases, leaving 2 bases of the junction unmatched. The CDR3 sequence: CASSSGQGDEQYF. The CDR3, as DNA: TGTGCCAGCAGCTCCGGACAGGGGGACGAGCAGTACTTC.

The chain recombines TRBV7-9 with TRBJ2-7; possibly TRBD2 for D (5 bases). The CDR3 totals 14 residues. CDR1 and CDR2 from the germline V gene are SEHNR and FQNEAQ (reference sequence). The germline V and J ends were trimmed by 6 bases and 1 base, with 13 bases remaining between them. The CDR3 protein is CASSEPGLSYEQYF. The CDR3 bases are TGTGCCAGCAGTGAACCCGGACTTTCCTACGAGCAGTACTTC. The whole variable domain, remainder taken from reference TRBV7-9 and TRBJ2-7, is DTGVSQNPRHKITKRGQNVTFRCDPISEHNRLYWYRQTLGQGPEFLTYFQNEAQLEKSRLLSDRFSAERPKGSFSTLEIQRTEQGDSAMYLCASSEPGLSYEQYFGPGTRLTVT.

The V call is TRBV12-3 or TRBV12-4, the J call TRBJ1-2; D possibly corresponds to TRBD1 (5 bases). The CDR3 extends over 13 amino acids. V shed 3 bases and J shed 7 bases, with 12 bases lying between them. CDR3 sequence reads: CASSLTEVAGYTF. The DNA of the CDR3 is TGTGCCAGCAGTTTGACAGAGGTGGCTGGCTACACCTTC.

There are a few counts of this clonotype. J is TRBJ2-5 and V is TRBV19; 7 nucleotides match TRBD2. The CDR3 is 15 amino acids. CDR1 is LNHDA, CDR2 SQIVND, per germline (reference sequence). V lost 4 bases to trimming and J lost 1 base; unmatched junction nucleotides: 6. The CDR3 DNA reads TGTGCCAGTAGTAGGGGTAGCGGGTTCCAAGAGACCCAGTACTTC. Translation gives CASSRGSGFQETQYF.

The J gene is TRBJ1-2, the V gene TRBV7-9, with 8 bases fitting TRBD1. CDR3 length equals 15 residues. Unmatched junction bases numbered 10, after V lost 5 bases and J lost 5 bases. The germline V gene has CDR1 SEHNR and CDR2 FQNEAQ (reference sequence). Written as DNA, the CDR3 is TGTGCCAGCAGCCGATCAGGGGGCGAGTCTTATGGCTACACCTTC. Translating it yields CASSRSGGESYGYTF. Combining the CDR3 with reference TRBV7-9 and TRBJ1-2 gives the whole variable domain DTGVSQNPRHKITKRGQNVTFRCDPISEHNRLYWYRQTLGQGPEFLTYFQNEAQLEKSRLLSDRFSAERPKGSFSTLEIQRTEQGDSAMYLCASSRSGGESYGYTFGSGTRLTVV.

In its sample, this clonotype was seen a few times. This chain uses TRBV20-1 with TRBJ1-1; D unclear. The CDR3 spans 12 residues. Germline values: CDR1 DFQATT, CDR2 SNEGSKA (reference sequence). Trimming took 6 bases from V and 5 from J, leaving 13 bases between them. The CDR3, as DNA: TGCAGTGCCACCACGCGGGGTACTGAAGCTTTCTTT. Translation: CSATTRGTEAFF.

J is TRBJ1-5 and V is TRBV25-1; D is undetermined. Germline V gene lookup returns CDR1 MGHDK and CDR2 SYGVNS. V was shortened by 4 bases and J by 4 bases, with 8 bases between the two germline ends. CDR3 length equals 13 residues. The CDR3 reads CASSAIGNQPQHF. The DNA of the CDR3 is TGTGCCAGCAGTGCGATAGGGAATCAGCCCCAGCATTTT.

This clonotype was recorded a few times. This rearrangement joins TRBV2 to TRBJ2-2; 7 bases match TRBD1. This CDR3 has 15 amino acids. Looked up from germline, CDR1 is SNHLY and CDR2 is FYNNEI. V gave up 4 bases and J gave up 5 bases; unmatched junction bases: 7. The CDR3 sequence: CASSVGDRGTGELFF. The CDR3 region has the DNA TGTGCCAGCAGTGTTGGGGACAGAGGGACCGGGGAGCTGTTTTTT.

CDR3 sequence reads: CSATGSSAFF. As DNA, the CDR3 is TGCAGCGCTACAGGGTCCTCGGCCTTCTTT. The rearrangement joins TRBV29-1 to TRBJ1-1, with a tentative D call TRBD1 (6 bases). Trimming pared 7 bases from V and 14 bases from J, leaving 17 bases between. Germline V gene lookup returns CDR1 SQVTM and CDR2 ANQGSEA. The CDR3 has 10 amino acids.

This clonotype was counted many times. The CDR3 nucleotides read TGTGCCAGCAGCTTAGCGCTAGCGGGGCTACCACGAGAGACCCAGTACTTC. Protein: CASSLALAGLPRETQYF. This chain links TRBV7-8 with TRBJ2-5, with 9 bases identical to TRBD2. V was clipped by 0 bases and J by 4 bases; unmatched bases: 9. The CDR3 is made up of 17 amino acids. Germline V lookup: CDR1 SGHVS, CDR2 FQNEAQ. Full variable domain (missing parts from reference TRBV7-8 and TRBJ2-5): GAGVSQSPRYKVAKRGQDVALRCDPISGHVSLFWYQQALGQGPEFLTYFQNEAQLDKSGLPSDRFFAERPEGSVSTLKIQRTQQEDSAVYLCASSLALAGLPRETQYFGPGTRLLVL.

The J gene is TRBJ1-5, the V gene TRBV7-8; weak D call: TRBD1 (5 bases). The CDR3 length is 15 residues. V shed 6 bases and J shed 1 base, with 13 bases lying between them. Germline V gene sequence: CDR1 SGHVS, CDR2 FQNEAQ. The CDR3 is CASREAGGSNQPQHF. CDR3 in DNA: TGTGCCAGCAGGGAGGCGGGGGGAAGCAATCAGCCCCAGCATTTT.

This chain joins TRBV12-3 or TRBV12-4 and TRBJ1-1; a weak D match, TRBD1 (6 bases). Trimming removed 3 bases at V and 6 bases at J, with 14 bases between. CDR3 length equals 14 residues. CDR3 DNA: TGTGCCAGCAGTTTCTCCCCAGGACAGCCTGAAGCTTTCTTT. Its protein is CASSFSPGQPEAFF.

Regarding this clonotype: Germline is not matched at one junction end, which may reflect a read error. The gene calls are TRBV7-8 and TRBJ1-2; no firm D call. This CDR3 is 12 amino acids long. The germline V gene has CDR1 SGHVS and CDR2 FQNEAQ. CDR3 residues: CASSLGGNGCTF. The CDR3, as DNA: TGTGCCAGCAGCTTAGGCGGGAATGGCTGCACCTTC.

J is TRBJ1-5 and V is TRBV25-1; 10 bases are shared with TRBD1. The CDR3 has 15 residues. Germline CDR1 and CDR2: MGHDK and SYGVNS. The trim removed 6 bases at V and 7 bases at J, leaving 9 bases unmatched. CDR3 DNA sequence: TGTGCCAGCAGAGAAAGGACAGGGGGTCGGCAGCCCCAGCATTTT. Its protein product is CASRERTGGRQPQHF.

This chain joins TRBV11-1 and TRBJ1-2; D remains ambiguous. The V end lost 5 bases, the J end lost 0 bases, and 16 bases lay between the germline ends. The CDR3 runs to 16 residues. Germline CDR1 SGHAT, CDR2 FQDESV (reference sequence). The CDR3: CASSPMSGLANYGYTF. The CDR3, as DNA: TGTGCCAGCAGCCCGATGTCCGGGCTCGCTAACTATGGCTACACCTTC.

The CDR3 spells CAIGSGTEAFF. CDR3 nucleotides: TGTGCCATCGGGTCGGGGACTGAAGCTTTCTTT. This chain links TRBV10-3 with TRBJ1-1, with no clear D. Germline V gene sequence: CDR1 ENHRY, CDR2 SYGVKD. Trimming removed 8 bases from V and 5 bases from J, with 9 bases in between. This CDR3 is 11 amino acids long.

The CDR3 DNA follows: TGTGCCAGCAGTTACCGGACAGTTATAAATTCACCCCTCCACTTT. It translates to CASSYRTVINSPLHF. The chain recombines TRBV6-6 with TRBJ1-6, with a weak D call TRBD1 (6 bases). V lost 2 bases to trimming and J lost 7 bases, with 12 bases between them. The CDR3 contains 15 residues. CDR1 MNHNY and CDR2 SVGAGI come from the germline V gene (reference sequence).

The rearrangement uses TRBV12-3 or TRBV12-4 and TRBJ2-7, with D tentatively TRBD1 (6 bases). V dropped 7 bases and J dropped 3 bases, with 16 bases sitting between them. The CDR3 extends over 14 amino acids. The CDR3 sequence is CASTDRWPNYEQYF. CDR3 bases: TGTGCCAGCACCGACAGGTGGCCGAACTACGAGCAGTACTTC.

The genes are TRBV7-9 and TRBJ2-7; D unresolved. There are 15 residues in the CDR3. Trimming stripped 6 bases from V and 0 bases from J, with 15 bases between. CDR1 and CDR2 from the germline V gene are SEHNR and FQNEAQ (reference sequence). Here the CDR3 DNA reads TGTGCCAGCAGTTACTCCCAACTGTACTCCTACGAGCAGTACTTC. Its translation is CASSYSQLYSYEQYF.

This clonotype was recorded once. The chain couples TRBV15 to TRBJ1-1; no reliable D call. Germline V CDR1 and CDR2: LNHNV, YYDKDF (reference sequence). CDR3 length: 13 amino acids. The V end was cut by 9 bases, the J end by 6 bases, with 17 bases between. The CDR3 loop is CATGRRGNAEAFF. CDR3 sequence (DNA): TGTGCCACGGGGAGACGGGGAAACGCTGAAGCTTTCTTT. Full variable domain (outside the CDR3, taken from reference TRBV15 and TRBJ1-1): DAMVIQNPRYQVTQFGKPVTLSCSQTLNHNVMYWYQQKSSQAPKLLFHYYDKDFNNEADTPDNFQSRRPNTSFCFLDIRSPGLGDTAMYLCATGRRGNAEAFFGQGTRLTVV.